A single sample is the source of the 14 T cell receptor beta chains below, sequenced in a study of neurological immune-mediated disorders. MiXCR, run by TCRdb on the 5' RACE reads, gives a single entry per CDR3 protein. The sample gives fewer than 40,000 distinct CDR3 sequences, approximately 5% of which show up once; approximately 8.8% is in the top ten. Sequenced sample: CD4+ T cells from blood. These receptors all stem from a man aged 18 to 30 in good health.

This clonotype is labeled as medium-sized. The chain recombines TRBV7-9 with TRBJ1-1; 8 nucleotides match TRBD1. This CDR3 has 15 amino acids. Per germline, CDR1 SEHNR and CDR2 FQNEAQ (reference sequence). The junction had 6 bases not matched to a gene; V was cut back by 6 bases and J by 0 bases. In DNA form, the CDR3 reads TGTGCCAGCAGATCACAGGGGGGGATGAACACTGAAGCTTTCTTT. Its translation is CASRSQGGMNTEAFF.

Many counts were recorded for this clonotype. V usage is TRBV7-2 and J usage is TRBJ1-2, with D uncertain. Germline loops: CDR1 SGHTA, CDR2 FQGNSA. CDR3 size: 12 residues. Trimming removed 3 bases at V and 5 bases at J, with 7 bases between. DNA for the CDR3: TGTGCCAGCAGCTTCTCCCAGTATGGCTACACCTTC. It codes for CASSFSQYGYTF.

This clonotype was detected many times. The chain is built from TRBV3-1 and TRBJ1-1; D call uncertain. CDR1 is LGHDT, CDR2 YNNKEL, per germline (reference sequence). V was shortened by 0 bases and J by 1 base, with 12 bases between the two germline ends. The CDR3 runs to 16 residues. CDR3 amino acids: CASSQDKGRSNTEAFF. The CDR3 DNA reads TGTGCCAGCAGCCAAGATAAGGGCAGATCGAACACTGAAGCTTTCTTT.

There are many counts of this clonotype. The chain links TRBV5-1 to TRBJ1-1; 7 bases align to TRBD1. The CDR3 consists of 16 residues. Germline assignment: CDR1 SGHRS and CDR2 YFSETQ. V trimming: 4 bases; J trimming: 1 base; junction bases outside the gene matches: 10. CDR3 DNA sequence: TGCGCCAGCAGCCCTGCCCGGGACAGAGAGAACACTGAAGCTTTCTTT. Translated: CASSPARDRENTEAFF.

This clonotype has ten or more counts. The chain links TRBV7-9 to TRBJ1-3, with TRBD1 matching 7 bases. V shed 4 bases, J shed 0 bases, and the junction held 3 bases outside the gene matches. The V gene's germline CDR1 is SEHNR and CDR2 FQNEAQ (reference sequence). This CDR3 comprises 15 residues. This CDR3 reads CASSSGQFSGNTIYF. CDR3 DNA sequence: TGTGCCAGCAGCTCGGGACAGTTCTCTGGAAACACCATATATTTT.

This clonotype appeared many times. The genes are TRBV29-1 and TRBJ1-1; D remains unclear. This CDR3 has 13 amino acids. V was clipped by 6 bases and J by 0 bases, with 11 bases between them. Germline assignment: CDR1 SQVTM and CDR2 ANQGSEA. As DNA, the CDR3 is TGCAGCGTAACTCGGACGTTGAACACTGAAGCTTTCTTT. This encodes CSVTRTLNTEAFF.

This clonotype came up many times. V gene TRBV29-1 combines with J gene TRBJ1-1; D is unclear. CDR3 length: 13 amino acids. Trimming left V 2 bases short and J 5 bases short, with 12 bases between. Per germline, CDR1 SQVTM and CDR2 ANQGSEA. The chain's CDR3 is CSVERQESTEAFF. As DNA, the CDR3 is TGCAGCGTTGAAAGGCAGGAGAGTACTGAAGCTTTCTTT. Full variable domain (outside the CDR3, taken from reference TRBV29-1 and TRBJ1-1): SAVISQKPSRDICQRGTSLTIQCQVDSQVTMMFWYRQQPGQSLTLIATANQGSEATYESGFVIDKFPISRPNLTFSTLTVSNMSPEDSSIYLCSVERQESTEAFFGQGTRLTVV.

This clonotype has ten or more counts. V and J are TRBV5-1 and TRBJ2-2; no clear D. The CDR3 totals 14 residues. V lost 3 bases and J 3 bases, leaving 9 bases between the germline ends. Looked up from germline, CDR1 is SGHRS and CDR2 is YFSETQ. CDR3 residues: CASSSGRDTGELFF. The CDR3 bases are TGCGCCAGCAGCTCCGGACGGGACACCGGGGAGCTGTTTTTT.

This clonotype was counted many times. This chain links TRBV20-1 with TRBJ1-5; 7 nucleotides agree with TRBD1. The germline V gene has CDR1 DFQATT and CDR2 SNEGSKA (reference sequence). Trimming took 5 bases from V and 7 from J; bases not matched to a gene: 5. The CDR3 consists of 12 residues. This CDR3 is CSAAGGNQPQHF. The CDR3 DNA is TGCAGTGCTGCAGGGGGAAACCAGCCCCAGCATTTT.

This clonotype was counted ten times or more. The rearrangement links TRBV5-1 to TRBJ2-5, with D perhaps matching TRBD2 (5 bases). Germline V CDR1 and CDR2: SGHRS, YFSETQ. The V end lost 1 base, the J end lost 1 base, and 20 bases lay between the germline ends. The CDR3 has 18 amino acids. In DNA, the CDR3 is TGCGCCAGCAGCTTGATTCCAGGTGGCGGGCTAACCCAAGAGACCCAGTACTTC. This translates into CASSLIPGGGLTQETQYF.

Many counts were recorded for this clonotype. This chain connects TRBV7-9 to TRBJ2-2; 7 bases are a match to TRBD1. The junction had 9 bases not matched to a gene; V was cut back by 5 bases and J by 6 bases. The CDR3 runs 15 residues. Germline CDR1 and CDR2: SEHNR and FQNEAQ (reference sequence). CDR3 nucleotide sequence: TGTGCCAGCAGCGACAGGGCGCCCCCCGCCGGGGAGCTGTTTTTT. Encoded protein: CASSDRAPPAGELFF. The variable domain in full, with the rest retrieved from reference TRBV7-9 and TRBJ2-2, is DTGVSQNPRHKITKRGQNVTFRCDPISEHNRLYWYRQTLGQGPEFLTYFQNEAQLEKSRLLSDRFSAERPKGSFSTLEIQRTEQGDSAMYLCASSDRAPPAGELFFGEGSRLTVL.

The sample holds many counts of this clonotype. The V and J genes are TRBV20-1 and TRBJ2-2, with 10 bases identical to TRBD2. Looked up from germline, CDR1 is DFQATT and CDR2 is SNEGSKA (reference sequence). V was clipped by 4 bases and J by 7 bases; unmatched bases: 6. The length of the CDR3 is 14 residues. The CDR3 DNA follows: TGCAGTGCTACCAGCGGGGGGGCCAACGGGGAGCTGTTTTTT. Its translation is CSATSGGANGELFF.

In this sample, this clonotype turned up many times. The chain has TRBV12-3 or TRBV12-4 and TRBJ2-6, with TRBD1 matching over 7 bases. There are 15 residues in the CDR3. V trimming: 6 bases; J trimming: 2 bases; junction bases outside the gene matches: 4. This CDR3 is CASRRQGAGANVLTF. Written as DNA, the CDR3 is TGTGCCAGCAGGCGTCAGGGGGCTGGGGCCAACGTCCTGACTTTC.

This clonotype has at least ten counts. The genes are TRBV5-6 and TRBJ2-1; 13 bases line up with TRBD2. This CDR3 is built from 15 residues. J lost 9 bases, V lost 2 bases, and 5 bases had no gene match. CDR1 and CDR2 (germline): SGHDT, YYEEEE. The CDR3 coding sequence is TGTGCCAGCAGCTTCGGACTAGCGGGGGAACTTGAGCAGTTCTTC. As protein: CASSFGLAGELEQFF.